The 10 T cell receptor beta chains presented below share a single source sample, sequenced in a study of early T cells in non-severe SARS-CoV-2 infection. TCRdb re-called the 5' RACE reads with MiXCR, one entry per CDR3 protein. The sample carries about 46,000 distinct CDR3 sequences, almost 5.5% recorded once. The material sequenced was whole blood, taken at baseline. These receptors were taken from an adult who was a healthcare worker with PCR-confirmed SARS-CoV-2 infection or an uninfected control (not recorded which).

This clonotype was counted ten times or more. The junction differs from germline at one of its ends, possibly a read error. The chain carries TRBV20-1 and TRBJ2-1; D is perhaps TRBD1 or TRBD2 (5 bases each). Germline V gives CDR1 DFQATT, CDR2 SNEGSKA (reference sequence). The CDR3 spans 10 residues. The CDR3 is CSAGVGPALF. Written as DNA, the CDR3 is TGCAGTGCGGGCGTGGGACCCGCGCTCTTC.

This clonotype was recorded at least ten times. V gene TRBV7-3 combines with J gene TRBJ2-2, with unresolved D. The CDR3 spans 12 residues. The V gene's germline CDR1 is SGHTA and CDR2 FQGTGA. V lost 6 bases and J 5 bases, leaving 7 bases between the germline ends. The CDR3 spells CASSKVTGELFF. In DNA, the CDR3 is TGTGCCAGCAGTAAGGTGACCGGGGAGCTGTTTTTT.

This clonotype was seen more than once but under ten times. CDR3 loop: CASSRGTSGFYNEQFF. CDR3 DNA sequence: TGTGCCAGCAGCCGCGGGACTAGCGGATTTTACAATGAGCAGTTCTTC. The J gene is TRBJ2-1, the V gene TRBV14; the match to TRBD2 covers 11 bases. CDR1 is SGHDN and CDR2 is FVKESK in the germline V gene. The CDR3 has 16 residues. J gave up 4 bases and V 4 bases, and 6 bases lay outside the gene matches.

As regards this clonotype: A read error may explain this, as a much larger clone is one base away. This chain links TRBV3-1 with TRBJ2-4; D unclear. V shed 3 bases and J shed 7 bases, with 16 bases lying between them. Germline V gives CDR1 LGHDT, CDR2 YNNKEL (reference sequence). This CDR3 is built from 15 residues. CDR3 sequence: CASSQRDGDLNIQYF. The CDR3 DNA reads as TGTGCCAGCAGCCAGAGAGATGGGGATTTGAACATTCAGTACTTC. Variable domain in full (rest from reference TRBV3-1 and TRBJ2-4): DTAVSQTPKYLVTQMGNDKSIKCEQNLGHDTMYWYKQDSKKFLKIMFSYNNKELIINETVPNRFSPKSPDKAHLNLHINSLELGDSAVYFCASSQRDGDLNIQYFGAGTRLSVL.

This clonotype came up a few times. The rearrangement links TRBV4-2 to TRBJ1-1; D unclear. V lost 1 base, J lost 1 base, and 7 bases lay in between. Germline V gene data show CDR1 as LGHNA and CDR2 as YNFKEQ. This CDR3 spans 14 amino acids. DNA for the CDR3: TGTGCCAGCAGCCAAGTGACGGAGAACACTGAAGCTTTCTTT. Encoded protein: CASSQVTENTEAFF.

This clonotype was detected many times. The CDR3 reads CASSAGDGRNEQFF. The CDR3 DNA sequence: TGTGCCAGCAGCGCCGGGGACGGACGCAATGAGCAGTTCTTC. The rearrangement uses TRBV9 and TRBJ2-1; D is tentatively TRBD1 or TRBD2 (5 bases each). Germline values: CDR1 SGDLS, CDR2 YYNGEE. CDR3 length equals 14 residues. Between the trimmed V and J ends, which lost 3 bases and 6 bases, there was a span of 13 bases.

In its sample, this clonotype was seen a few times. The genes are TRBV18 and TRBJ2-7; no reliable D call. The CDR3 runs 14 residues. V lost 2 bases and J lost 3, with 11 bases in between. Germline V gives CDR1 KGHSH, CDR2 LQKENI. In DNA form, the CDR3 reads TGTGCCAGCTCACCATTTCGGTACCACTACGAGCAGTACTTC. Translation gives CASSPFRYHYEQYF.

This clonotype was detected many times. V usage is TRBV19 and J usage is TRBJ2-1; TRBD2 matches 13 bases. V was clipped by 5 bases and J by 9 bases; unmatched bases: 7. Germline lookup yields CDR1 LNHDA and CDR2 SQIVND (reference sequence). This CDR3 comprises 15 residues. The CDR3 coding sequence is TGTGCCAGTAGTCTCCCACTAGCGGGAGGGTTTGAGCAGTTCTTC. As protein: CASSLPLAGGFEQFF.

This clonotype appeared many times. The genes are TRBV29-1 and TRBJ1-1, with TRBD1 as a possible D gene (5 bases). This CDR3 contains 10 residues. Germline CDR1 and CDR2: SQVTM and ANQGSEA. The CDR3 region has the DNA TGCGGGGCCCTGAACACTGAAGCTTTCTTT. It is translated as CGALNTEAFF.

This chain joins TRBV19 and TRBJ1-2; the match to TRBD1 covers 7 bases. The CDR3 is made up of 14 amino acids. From germline, CDR1 is LNHDA and CDR2 SQIVND (reference sequence). The trim removed 4 bases at V and 2 bases at J, leaving 4 bases unmatched. The DNA of the CDR3 is TGTGCCAGTAGTACCCGGGACAGCAACTATGGCTACACCTTC. It translates to CASSTRDSNYGYTF.